The rows below give T cell receptor beta chains drawn from one sample of a study of blood T cell repertoires in COVID-19. TCRdb's table, derived via immunoSEQ multiplex PCR, lists solely in-frame clones and lacks some. The sample yields approximately 170,000 clones, about 80% seen once. The sample consisted of peripheral blood. Every receptor here comes from a human donor with acute or convalescent COVID-19. The donor label of this sample is uncertain. Each CDR3 is given with its conserved first and last residue. A D gene is named only where the DNA matches it firmly. A clone size is listed for some rows: how often the clone was seen (once, few, many), or a class if it is expanded.

J gene | D gene | clone size | V gene | CDR3 protein | CDR3 DNA
TRBJ2-1 | - | - | TRBV11-3 | CASSHRNGSNEQFF | TGTGCCAGCAGCCACCGAAACGGGAGTAATGAGCAGTTCTTC
TRBJ2-5 | TRBD2 | - | TRBV19 | CASSTLAGGQETQYF | TGTGCCAGTAGTACACTAGCGGGGGGCCAAGAGACCCAGTACTTC
TRBJ1-3 | - | - | TRBV5-1 | CASSFSGTTGNTIYF | TGCGCCAGCAGCTTCTCAGGGACAACTGGAAACACCATATATTTT
TRBJ2-7 | - | - | TRBV28 | CASSPGGTYEQYF | TGTGCCAGCAGTCCCGGGGGAACCTACGAGCAGTACTTC
TRBJ2-1 | TRBD1 | - | TRBV4-1 | CASSPPGQVHSSYNEQFF | TGCGCCAGCAGCCCCCCGGGACAGGTACACTCCTCCTACAATGAGCAGTTCTTC
TRBJ2-1 | TRBD2 | few | TRBV3-1/TRBV3-2 | CASSQDLAGQLRQFF | TGTGCCAGCAGCCAAGATCTAGCGGGTCAGTTACGGCAGTTCTTC
TRBJ2-5 | TRBD2 | few | TRBV4-1 | CASSQLAGVETQYF | TGCGCCAGCAGCCAACTAGCGGGGGTAGAGACCCAGTACTTC
TRBJ2-5 | - | - | TRBV5-4 | CASSLARVQETQYF | TGTGCCAGCAGCTTGGCCAGGGTGCAGGAGACCCAGTACTTC
TRBJ2-3 | - | - | TRBV5-4 | CASTDKISTDTQYF | TGTGCCAGCACTGACAAGATAAGCACAGATACGCAGTATTTT
TRBJ1-1 | - | - | TRBV3-1/TRBV3-2 | CASSQDFDKTGEAFF | TGTGCCAGCAGCCAAGATTTTGACAAGACCGGTGAAGCTTTCTTT
TRBJ1-2 | - | - | TRBV28 | CASRSPREGNYGYTF | TGTGCCAGCAGATCCCCTCGGGAGGGAAACTATGGCTACACCTTC
TRBJ2-3 | - | - | TRBV3-1/TRBV3-2 | CASSRTAGAQDTQYF | TGTGCCAGCAGCCGGACGGCGGGGGCCCAAGATACGCAGTATTTT
TRBJ2-1 | TRBD2 | - | TRBV6-5 | CASSYGTSNNEQFF | TGTGCCAGCAGTTACGGGACTAGCAACAATGAGCAGTTCTTC
TRBJ2-7 | - | - | TRBV27 | CASSLSLGGEQYF | TGTGCCAGCAGTTTATCGCTAGGGGGCGAGCAGTACTTC
TRBJ2-1 | - | - | TRBV4-2 | CASSQEGGGTGLLAGSYNEQFF | TGTGCCAGCAGCCAAGAAGGAGGGGGGACAGGGTTGTTAGCGGGATCCTACAATGAGCAGTTCTTC
TRBJ2-5 | - | - | TRBV3-1/TRBV3-2 | CASSSGQGGLVETQYF | TGTGCCAGCAGCAGCGGGCAGGGCGGATTGGTTGAGACCCAGTACTTC